Reported below is one TCR beta chain. CDR1 and CDR2 from the germline V gene are SEHNR and FQNEAQ (reference sequence). Trimming took off 5 bases at V and 6 bases at J, with 17 bases between the two ends. CDR3 length equals 15 residues. The data were taken from a study of T cell changes during pregnancy in multiple sclerosis. Produced via immunoSEQ multiplex PCR; TCRdb's table is partial and in-frame only. The sample holds tens of thousands of clones, approximately 90% seen once. The origin of this receptor is a female donor with multiple sclerosis, enrolled in a pregnancy study. The chain employs TRBV7-9 and TRBJ1-3; D unclear. The sequencing used CD8+ T cells from peripheral blood mononuclear cells, collected in the third trimester of pregnancy. The CDR3 region has the DNA TGTGCCAGCAGCCCTACCGAGGGAGAAGAAAACACCATATATTTT. Translation gives CASSPTEGEENTIYF.